This T cell receptor (beta chain) was observed in a study of Graves' ophthalmopathy and Graves' hyperthyroidism. As for the study in general: At the time of initial diagnosis and before any treatment, peripheral blood was collected.

TCR beta CDR3 regions were amplified from RNA transcripts. In the first round, RT-PCR was carried out with HTBI primers, and a multiplex PCR formed the second round. Using its own MiXCR run on the multiplex PCR reads, TCRdb lists one record per CDR3 protein. The table includes 600,000 to 950,000 distinct CDR3 sequences, 40% detected once. Under 3 months in duration, the ophthalmopathy in affected donors had moderate-to-severe activity, CAS ≥3 and NOSPECS ≥4. The PBMCs used were ones drawn from 9.5 to 10 ml of fresh peripheral blood. About this clonotype itself: Its antigen remains unknown.

Study-level points and caveats: For predicting ophthalmopathy progression, the model had 70.59% sensitivity and approximately 72% specificity.

This clonotype originated in an adult man with Graves' ophthalmopathy. What was sequenced was peripheral blood.

The CDR3 reads CASSYLTSGRSYEQYF. DNA for the CDR3: TGTGCCAGCAGTTACCTGACTAGCGGGAGGTCCTACGAGCAGTACTTC. The rearrangement links TRBV6-5 to TRBJ2-7; TRBD2 matches 13 bases. Germline CDR1 is MNHEY and CDR2 is SVGAGI. CDR3 size: 16 residues. Losses at the gene ends were 2 bases for V and 1 base for J; bases not matched to a gene: 2.